These 7 T cell receptor beta chains came from one sample sequenced in a study of shared clonotypes between healthy human individuals. The data were produced by immunoSEQ multiplex PCR, yet TCRdb's version contains in-frame clones alone and is incomplete. The sample lists over 700,000 clones, roughly two thirds seen once, with more than 1.5% in the top ten. Sequenced sample: memory CD4+ T cells sorted from blood. Subset noted: CD45RA-negative fraction. These receptors were obtained from a woman in her thirties in good health.

The chain joins TRBV7-6 to TRBJ2-5; D gene ambiguous. This CDR3 comprises 13 residues. V dropped 5 bases and J dropped 4 bases, with 11 bases sitting between them. The germline V gene has CDR1 SGHVS and CDR2 FNYEAQ. The CDR3 region has the DNA TGTGCCAGCAGCCGCCAGGTTGCAGAGACCCAGTACTTC. This gives the protein CASSRQVAETQYF.

The rearrangement joins TRBV4-1 to TRBJ2-7; possible D gene TRBD1, 6 bases. The CDR3 length is 16 residues. Trimming cost V 3 bases and J 2 bases, with 17 bases left between them. Germline V gene lookup returns CDR1 MGHRA and CDR2 YSYEKL. The CDR3 DNA reads as TGCGCCAGCAGCCACGCACCTGGACAGTCCCCCTACGAGCAGTACTTC. It is translated as CASSHAPGQSPYEQYF.

With regard to this clone: Other DNA sequences from this sample encode an identical CDR3 as well. The chain has TRBV27 and TRBJ2-7, with a tentative D call TRBD2 (6 bases). Germline CDR1 reads MNHEY; CDR2 reads SMNVEV (reference sequence). The CDR3 length is 14 residues. V shed 3 bases and J shed 2 bases, with 11 bases lying between them. CDR3 region: CASSFSAGPYEQYF. CDR3 nucleotides: TGTGCCAGCAGTTTTTCAGCGGGCCCCTACGAGCAGTACTTC.

This clone was observed once. This chain links TRBV15 with TRBJ2-3, with D tentatively TRBD1 (6 bases). CDR1 and CDR2 (germline): LNHNV, YYDKDF (reference sequence). This CDR3 has 12 amino acids. V gave up 9 bases and J gave up 3 bases, with 10 bases separating them. The CDR3 DNA is TGTGCCACAAAAGGACAGACAGATACGCAGTATTTT. This gives the protein CATKGQTDTQYF. The full variable domain, with the rest looked up from reference TRBV15 and TRBJ2-3, is DAMVIQNPRYQVTQFGKPVTLSCSQTLNHNVMYWYQQKSSQAPKLLFHYYDKDFNNEADTPDNFQSRRPNTSFCFLDIRSPGLGDTAMYLCATKGQTDTQYFGPGTRLTVL.

The table lists this clone with a few counts. The V and J genes are TRBV28 and TRBJ2-1; D is perhaps TRBD2 (6 bases). The CDR3 has 13 residues. V lost 8 bases to trimming and J lost 4 bases, with 12 bases between them. Per the germline V gene, CDR1 is MDHEN and CDR2 is SYDVKM. CDR3 coding DNA: TGTGCCAGCCTCTTGGAGGGGTACAATGAGCAGTTCTTC. This gives the protein CASLLEGYNEQFF.

The V and J genes are TRBV28 and TRBJ1-5, with a weak D call TRBD1 (6 bases). Deletions cut 8 bases from V and 0 bases from J, with 11 bases between. This CDR3 is 14 amino acids long. The germline V gene has CDR1 MDHEN and CDR2 SYDVKM. Here the CDR3 DNA reads TGTGCCAGCGTTGGAGGGGGTAGCAATCAGCCCCAGCATTTT. This encodes CASVGGGSNQPQHF.

The V call is TRBV19, the J call TRBJ2-2, with 10 bases fitting TRBD2. This CDR3 region has 14 residues. Looked up from germline, CDR1 is LNHDA and CDR2 is SQIVND (reference sequence). The J segment lost 7 bases and the V segment lost 4 bases, leaving 3 bases of the junction unmatched. CDR3 DNA: TGTGCCAGTAGTACGGGACTAGCGCTCGGGGAGCTGTTTTTT. Its translation is CASSTGLALGELFF. The full variable domain, with the rest looked up from reference TRBV19 and TRBJ2-2, is DGGITQSPKYLFRKEGQNVTLSCEQNLNHDAMYWYRQDPGQGLRLIYYSQIVNDFQKGDIAEGYSVSREKKESFPLTVTSAQKNPTAFYLCASSTGLALGELFFGEGSRLTVL.